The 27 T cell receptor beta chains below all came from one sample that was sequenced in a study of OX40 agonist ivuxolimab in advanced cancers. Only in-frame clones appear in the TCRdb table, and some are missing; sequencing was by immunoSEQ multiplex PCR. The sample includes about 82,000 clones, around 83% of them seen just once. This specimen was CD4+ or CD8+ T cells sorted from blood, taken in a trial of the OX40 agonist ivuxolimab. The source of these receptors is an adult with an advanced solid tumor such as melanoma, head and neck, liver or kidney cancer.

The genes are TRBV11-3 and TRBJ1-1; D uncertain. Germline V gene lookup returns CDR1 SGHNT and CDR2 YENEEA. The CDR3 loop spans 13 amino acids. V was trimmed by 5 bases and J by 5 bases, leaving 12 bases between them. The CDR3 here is CASSLAAGTEAFF. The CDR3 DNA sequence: TGTGCCAGCAGCCTAGCCGCGGGGACTGAAGCTTTCTTT.

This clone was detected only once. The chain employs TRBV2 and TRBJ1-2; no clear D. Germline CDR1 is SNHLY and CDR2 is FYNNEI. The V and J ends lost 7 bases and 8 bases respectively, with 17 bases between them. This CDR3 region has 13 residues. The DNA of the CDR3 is TGTGCCAGCAACCCGGGAGTAACAGAAGGCTACACCTTC. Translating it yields CASNPGVTEGYTF.

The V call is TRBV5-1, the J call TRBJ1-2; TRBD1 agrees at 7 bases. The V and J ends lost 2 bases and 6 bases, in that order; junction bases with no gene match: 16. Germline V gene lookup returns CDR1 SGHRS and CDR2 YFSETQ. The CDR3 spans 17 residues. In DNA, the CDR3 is TGCGCCAGCAGCTTCGGCGACCGGGACAGAGGTTGGCATGGCTACACCTTC. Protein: CASSFGDRDRGWHGYTF.

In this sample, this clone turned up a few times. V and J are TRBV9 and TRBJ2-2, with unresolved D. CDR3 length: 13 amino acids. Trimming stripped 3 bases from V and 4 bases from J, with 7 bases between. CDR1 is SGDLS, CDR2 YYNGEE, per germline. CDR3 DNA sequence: TGTGCCAGCAGCGCTGGTCCCACCGGGGAGCTGTTTTTT. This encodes CASSAGPTGELFF.

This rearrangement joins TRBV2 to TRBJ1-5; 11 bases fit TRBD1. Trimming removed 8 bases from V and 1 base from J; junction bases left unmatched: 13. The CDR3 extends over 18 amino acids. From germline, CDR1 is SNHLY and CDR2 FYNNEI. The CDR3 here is CASGGGTGGPMSNQPQHF. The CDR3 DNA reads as TGTGCCAGCGGAGGCGGGACAGGGGGACCTATGAGCAATCAGCCCCAGCATTTT.

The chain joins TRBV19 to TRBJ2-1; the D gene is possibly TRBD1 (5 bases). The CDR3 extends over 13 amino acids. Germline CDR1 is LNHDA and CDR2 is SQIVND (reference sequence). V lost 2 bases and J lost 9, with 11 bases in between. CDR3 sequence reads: CASSILGQGEQFF. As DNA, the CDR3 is TGTGCCAGTAGTATATTGGGCCAGGGTGAGCAGTTCTTC.

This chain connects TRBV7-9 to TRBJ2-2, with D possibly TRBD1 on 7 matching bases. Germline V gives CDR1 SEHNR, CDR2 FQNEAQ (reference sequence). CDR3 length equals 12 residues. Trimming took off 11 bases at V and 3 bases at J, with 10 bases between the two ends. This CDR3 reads CAQGEDTGELFF. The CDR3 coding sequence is TGTGCCCAGGGGGAGGACACCGGGGAGCTGTTTTTT.

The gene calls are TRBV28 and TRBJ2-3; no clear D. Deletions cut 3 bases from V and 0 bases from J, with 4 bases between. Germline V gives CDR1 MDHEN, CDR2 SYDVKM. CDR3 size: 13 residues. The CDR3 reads CASSFGSTDTQYF. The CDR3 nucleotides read TGTGCCAGCAGTTTCGGCAGCACAGATACGCAGTATTTT.

CDR3 sequence (DNA): TGTGCCAGTAGTAGAGCAGCGGCTCTGAACACTGAAGCTTTCTTT. Protein sequence: CASSRAAALNTEAFF. This chain connects TRBV19 to TRBJ1-1; D remains ambiguous. The length of the CDR3 is 15 residues. V gave up 4 bases and J gave up 0 bases, with 12 bases separating them. CDR1 is LNHDA, CDR2 SQIVND, per germline (reference sequence). Using reference TRBV19 and TRBJ1-1 for the parts outside the CDR3, the full variable domain is DGGITQSPKYLFRKEGQNVTLSCEQNLNHDAMYWYRQDPGQGLRLIYYSQIVNDFQKGDIAEGYSVSREKKESFPLTVTSAQKNPTAFYLCASSRAAALNTEAFFGQGTRLTVV.

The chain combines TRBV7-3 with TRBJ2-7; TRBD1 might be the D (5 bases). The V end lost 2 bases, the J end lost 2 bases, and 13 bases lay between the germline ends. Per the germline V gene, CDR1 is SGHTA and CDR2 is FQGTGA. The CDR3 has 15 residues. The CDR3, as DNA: TGTGCCAGCAGCTTAGGAACAGACAGTCCCTACGAGCAGTACTTC. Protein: CASSLGTDSPYEQYF.

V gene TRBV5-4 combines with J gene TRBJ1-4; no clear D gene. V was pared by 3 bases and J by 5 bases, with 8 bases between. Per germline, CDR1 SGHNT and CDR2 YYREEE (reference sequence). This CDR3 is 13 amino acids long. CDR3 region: CASSSNLNEKLFF. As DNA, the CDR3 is TGTGCCAGCAGCTCTAACTTAAATGAAAAACTGTTTTTT.

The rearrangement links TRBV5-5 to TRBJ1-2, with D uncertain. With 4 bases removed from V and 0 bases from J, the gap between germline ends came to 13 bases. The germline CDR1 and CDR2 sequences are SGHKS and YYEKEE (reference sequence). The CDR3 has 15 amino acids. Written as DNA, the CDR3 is TGTGCCAGCAGCGGCGTGGGATCTTCTAACTATGGCTACACCTTC. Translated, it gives CASSGVGSSNYGYTF.

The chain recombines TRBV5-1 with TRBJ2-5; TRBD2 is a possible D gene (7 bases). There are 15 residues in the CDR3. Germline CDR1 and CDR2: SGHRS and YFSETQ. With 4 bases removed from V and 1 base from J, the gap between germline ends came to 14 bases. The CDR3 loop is CASSLGRGAQETQYF. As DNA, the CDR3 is TGCGCCAGCAGCCTGGGCCGGGGGGCCCAAGAGACCCAGTACTTC.

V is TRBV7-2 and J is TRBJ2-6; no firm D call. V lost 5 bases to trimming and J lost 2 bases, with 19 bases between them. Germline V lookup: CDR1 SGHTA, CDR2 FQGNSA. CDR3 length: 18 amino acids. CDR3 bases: TGTGCCAGCAGCCCCCACGGATCTGGGCCCCCTGGGGCCAACGTCCTGACTTTC. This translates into CASSPHGSGPPGANVLTF.

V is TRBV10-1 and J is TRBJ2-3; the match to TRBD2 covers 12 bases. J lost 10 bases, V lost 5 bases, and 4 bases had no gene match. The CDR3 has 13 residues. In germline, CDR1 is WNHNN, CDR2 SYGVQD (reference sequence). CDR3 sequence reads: CASSPSGGASQYF. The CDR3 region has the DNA TGCGCCAGCAGTCCTAGCGGGGGGGCCTCGCAGTATTTT.

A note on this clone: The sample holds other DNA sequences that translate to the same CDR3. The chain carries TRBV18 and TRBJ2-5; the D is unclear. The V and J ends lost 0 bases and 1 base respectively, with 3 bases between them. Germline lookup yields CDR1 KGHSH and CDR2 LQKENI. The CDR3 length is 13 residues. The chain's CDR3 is CASSPPSQETQYF. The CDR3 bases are TGTGCCAGCTCACCACCGAGCCAAGAGACCCAGTACTTC.

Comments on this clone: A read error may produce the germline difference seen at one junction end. CDR3 sequence: CASGEGIRNQPQHF. Here the CDR3 DNA reads TGTGCCAGCGGTGAGGGGATTCGGAATCAGCCCCAGCATTTT. The chain is built from TRBV2 and TRBJ1-5; TRBD1 is a possible D gene (5 bases). The CDR3 consists of 14 residues. From germline, CDR1 is SNHLY and CDR2 FYNNEI.

The chain's CDR3 is CASSHLGTSGRIEQFF. CDR3 nucleotide sequence: TGCGCCAGCAGCCACCTAGGGACTAGCGGGAGAATTGAGCAGTTCTTC. The chain recombines TRBV4-1 with TRBJ2-1; TRBD2 aligns across 14 bases. This CDR3 is built from 16 residues. V lost 3 bases to trimming and J lost 9 bases; unmatched junction nucleotides: 7. CDR1 and CDR2 (germline): MGHRA, YSYEKL.

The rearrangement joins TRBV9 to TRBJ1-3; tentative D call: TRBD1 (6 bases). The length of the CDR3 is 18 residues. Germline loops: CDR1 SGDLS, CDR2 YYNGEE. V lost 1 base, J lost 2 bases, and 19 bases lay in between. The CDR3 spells CASSVYPGQTTTGNTIYF. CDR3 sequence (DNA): TGTGCCAGCAGCGTATACCCGGGACAAACAACAACTGGAAACACCATATATTTT.

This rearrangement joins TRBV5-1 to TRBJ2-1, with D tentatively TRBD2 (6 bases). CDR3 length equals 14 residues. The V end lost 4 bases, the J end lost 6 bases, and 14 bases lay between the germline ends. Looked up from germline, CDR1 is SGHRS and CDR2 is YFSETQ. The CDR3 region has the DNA TGCGCCAGCAGCCCTGACCGGGGGAGCAATGAGCAGTTCTTC. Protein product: CASSPDRGSNEQFF.

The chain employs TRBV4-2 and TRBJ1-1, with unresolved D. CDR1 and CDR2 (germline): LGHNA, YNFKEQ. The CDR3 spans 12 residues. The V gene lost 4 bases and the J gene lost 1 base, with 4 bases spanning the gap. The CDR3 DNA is TGTGCCAGCAGCCGAGCGAACACTGAAGCTTTCTTT. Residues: CASSRANTEAFF.

In DNA, the CDR3 is TGTGCCAGCAGTGTCCCCACCGGGACTAGCGGGGCAAAGACCCAGTACTTC. Amino acid sequence: CASSVPTGTSGAKTQYF. The chain joins TRBV6-1 to TRBJ2-5; the match to TRBD2 covers 13 bases. Germline V gene data show CDR1 as MNHNS and CDR2 as SASEGT. There are 17 residues in the CDR3. V gave up 4 bases and J gave up 6 bases; unmatched junction bases: 11.

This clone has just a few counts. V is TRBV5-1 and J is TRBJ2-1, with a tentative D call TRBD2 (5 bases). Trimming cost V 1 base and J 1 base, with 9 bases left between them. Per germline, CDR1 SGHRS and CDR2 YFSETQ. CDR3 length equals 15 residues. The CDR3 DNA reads TGCGCCAGCAGCTTGATGAGGGATTCCTACAATGAGCAGTTCTTC. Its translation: CASSLMRDSYNEQFF.

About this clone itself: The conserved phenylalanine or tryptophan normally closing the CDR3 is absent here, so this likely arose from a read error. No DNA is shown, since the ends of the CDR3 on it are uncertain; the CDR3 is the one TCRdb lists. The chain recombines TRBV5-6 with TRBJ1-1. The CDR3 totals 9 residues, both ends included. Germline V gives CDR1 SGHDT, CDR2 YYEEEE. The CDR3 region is CARSLQGYL.

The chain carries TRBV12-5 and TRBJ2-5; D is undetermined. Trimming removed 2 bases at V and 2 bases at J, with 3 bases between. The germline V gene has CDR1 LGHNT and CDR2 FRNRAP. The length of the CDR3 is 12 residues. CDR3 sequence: CASGLSQETQYF. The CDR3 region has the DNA TGTGCTAGTGGTTTGTCGCAAGAGACCCAGTACTTC.

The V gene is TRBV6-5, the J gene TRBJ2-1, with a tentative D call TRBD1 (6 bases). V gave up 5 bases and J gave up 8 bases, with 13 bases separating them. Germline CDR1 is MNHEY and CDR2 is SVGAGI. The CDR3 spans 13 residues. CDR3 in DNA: TGTGCCAGCAGTGCCCGGGACATTGATGAGCAGTTCTTC. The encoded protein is CASSARDIDEQFF.

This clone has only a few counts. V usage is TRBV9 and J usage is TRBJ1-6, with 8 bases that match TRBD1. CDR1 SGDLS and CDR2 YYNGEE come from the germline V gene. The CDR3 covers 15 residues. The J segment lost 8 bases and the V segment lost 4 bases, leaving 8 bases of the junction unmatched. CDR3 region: CASSPRTGLDSPLHF. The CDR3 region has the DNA TGTGCCAGCAGCCCCAGGACAGGGTTGGATTCACCCCTCCACTTT.